The entry below gives a single TCR beta chain sequence along with its context. The data were taken from a study of blood T cell repertoires in COVID-19. Study details: Researchers got acute and convalescent COVID-19 samples from the United States, Italy and Spain. Sample material is recorded as cDNA or gDNA derived from T cells, B-cell-depleted T cells, or PBMCs.

The CDR3 totals 13 residues. The germline V gene has CDR1 MRHNA and CDR2 SNTAGT. V was pared by 5 bases and J by 2 bases, with 8 bases between. As handled by the study authors: Reference gene primer amplification gave nucleated cell count estimates. Profiling relied on immunoSEQ multiplex PCR, and the TCRdb table lists in-frame clones only, not all of them. V and J calls and clone size are copied from that table; D and trimming were computed from the DNA. The profile shows around 170,000 clones, about 83% of them singletons. The specimen sequenced was peripheral blood. The V gene is TRBV6-4, the J gene TRBJ2-3; a possible D gene is TRBD1 (5 bases). The TCR sequence derives from a human donor in a cohort sampled during active COVID-19. Written as DNA, the CDR3 is TGTGCCAGCAGTAACAGGCCCACAGATACGCAGTATTTT. Translation gives CASSNRPTDTQYF.